This T cell receptor beta chain was found in a study of CD8+CD57+ T cells in acquired aplastic anemia. As for this clonotype: An end of the junction does not agree with germline; a read error may underlie this.

According to the study, genomic DNA was the template for TCR beta VDJ and CDR3 profiling. Each CDR3 protein gets one entry after TCRdb re-called the reads with MiXCR. The table includes 130,000 or so distinct CDR3 sequences, about two fifths detected once. The CDR3 length is 14 residues. Germline-derived CDR1 and CDR2 are KGHSH and LQKENI. Patients selected for sequencing had displayed CD8+CD57+ cell expansion by flow cytometry. At blood sampling, none of the patients had yet received therapy. The TCR sequence derives from a human donor with aplastic anemia. The sample was sorted CD4+, CD8+, or CD8+CD57+ T cells (not recorded which) from PBMCs. J is TRBJ1-5 and V is TRBV18; maybe TRBD1 (5 bases). CDR3 residues: CPSSPGGSNQPQHF. CDR3 DNA sequence: TGTCCCAGCTCCCCTGGGGGGAGCAATCAGCCCCAGCATTTT.